The 9 T cell receptor beta chains presented below share a single source sample, sequenced in a study of CD8 T cells in ankylosing spondylitis. These receptors' targets are unknown. General observations from the study: In ankylosing spondylitis blood, a motif of roughly 8 highly homologous TCR beta variants appeared characteristic.

From the 5' RACE reads, TCRdb called clonotypes with MiXCR, one entry per CDR3 protein. This sample has 670,000 or so distinct CDR3 sequences, with under 20% found just once. The sample comprised blood, either unsorted or a sorted T cell fraction (not recorded which). These receptors were taken from a male donor with ankylosing spondylitis.

The J gene is TRBJ2-3, the V gene TRBV7-2; D is possibly TRBD2 (5 bases). The CDR3 consists of 15 residues. The germline V gene has CDR1 SGHTA and CDR2 FQGNSA. Trimming pared 5 bases from V and 1 base from J, leaving 13 bases between. The CDR3 sequence: CASSKGGIGTDTQYF. The CDR3 nucleotides are TGTGCCAGCAGCAAAGGAGGTATCGGCACAGATACGCAGTATTTT.

This clonotype has at least ten counts. The chain carries TRBV29-1 and TRBJ2-1; D may be TRBD1 or TRBD2 (5 bases each). With 4 bases removed from V and 7 bases from J, the gap between germline ends came to 32 bases. From germline, CDR1 is SQVTM and CDR2 ANQGSEA. The CDR3 is 19 residues long. The CDR3 DNA is TGCAGCGTTGGAGGTTCGGGGCGGTCGAGGCAGGGTATTGGGAATGAGCAGTTCTTC. Encoded protein: CSVGGSGRSRQGIGNEQFF.

This clonotype occurred many times. The chain recombines TRBV12-3 or TRBV12-4 with TRBJ1-1, with no clear D. Trimming removed 1 base at V and 0 bases at J, with 6 bases between. The CDR3 has 14 residues. The CDR3 spells CASSLVSLNTEAFF. DNA for the CDR3: TGTGCCAGCAGTTTAGTCAGCCTGAACACTGAAGCTTTCTTT.

The chain uses TRBV20-1 and TRBJ1-6, with D possibly being TRBD1 (6 bases). V dropped 5 bases and J dropped 4 bases, with 18 bases sitting between them. The CDR3 sequence is 16 residues long. Looked up from germline, CDR1 is DFQATT and CDR2 is SNEGSKA (reference sequence). CDR3 DNA sequence: TGCAGTGCTCCCCCCGGGGGGGGGCGATATAATTCACCCCTCCACTTT. It encodes CSAPPGGGRYNSPLHF.

This clonotype was seen a handful of times. The gene calls are TRBV9 and TRBJ1-6; D is uncertain. Trimming cost V 0 bases and J 10 bases, with 8 bases left between them. The CDR3 totals 13 residues. CDR1 and CDR2 (germline): SGDLS, YYNGEE. CDR3 in amino acids: CASSVGSRSPLHF. CDR3 bases: TGTGCCAGCAGCGTAGGGTCCCGCTCACCCCTCCACTTT.

V is TRBV29-1 and J is TRBJ2-3; the D call may be TRBD1 or TRBD2 (6 bases each). The CDR3 contains 14 residues. CDR1 SQVTM and CDR2 ANQGSEA come from the germline V gene. Trimming took 2 bases from V and 3 from J, leaving 12 bases between them. The CDR3 nucleotides are TGCAGCGTTGAATTGGGGGGCTATACAGATACGCAGTATTTT. Its translation is CSVELGGYTDTQYF.

This chain connects TRBV11-2 to TRBJ2-5; 8 bases are a match to TRBD2. Germline V gene lookup returns CDR1 SGHAT and CDR2 FQNNGV. This CDR3 has 17 amino acids. The V gene end was trimmed by 5 bases and the J gene end by 2 bases; junction bases not matched to a gene: 13. CDR3 nucleotide sequence: TGTGCCAGCAGCCTTCGGGGTACTAGCGGTGGGCAAGAGACCCAGTACTTC. Translated, it gives CASSLRGTSGGQETQYF.

V and J are TRBV7-9 and TRBJ1-1; D not certain. Trimming shortened V by 5 bases and J by 6 bases, and 16 bases separated the two germline ends. Germline V gene lookup returns CDR1 SEHNR and CDR2 FQNEAQ (reference sequence). The CDR3 runs 14 residues. CDR3 amino acids: CASSVPEVESEAFF. Here the CDR3 DNA reads TGTGCCAGCAGCGTCCCCGAGGTGGAGTCTGAAGCTTTCTTT.

The chain couples TRBV7-9 to TRBJ2-2; the D gene could be TRBD1 or TRBD2 (6 bases each). CDR1 and CDR2 from the germline V gene are SEHNR and FQNEAQ (reference sequence). Trimming removed 4 bases at V and 3 bases at J, with 9 bases between. There are 14 residues in the CDR3. The CDR3 DNA reads as TGTGCCAGCAGCTCGGGGGCCGACACCGGGGAGCTGTTTTTT. Protein sequence: CASSSGADTGELFF.